Following are 27 T cell receptor beta chains from one sample sequenced in a study of blood T cell repertoires in COVID-19. Repertoires were generated with immunoSEQ multiplex PCR, while TCRdb's copy carries only in-frame clones and drops some. The table shows some 80,000 clones, with under 95% occurring only once. Input material: peripheral blood. The receptors here all came from a woman at least 80 years old with active or convalescent COVID-19.

This chain links TRBV11-2 with TRBJ2-1; weak D call: TRBD2 (6 bases). The CDR3 is 16 residues long. The V gene lost 2 bases and the J gene lost 2 bases, with 13 bases spanning the gap. From germline, CDR1 is SGHAT and CDR2 FQNNGV. In DNA form, the CDR3 reads TGTGCCAGCAGCTTACGGCGCGGGGACCCCTACAATGAGCAGTTCTTC. Translation: CASSLRRGDPYNEQFF.

This chain joins TRBV19 and TRBJ1-1, with D unclear. This CDR3 is built from 16 residues. Trimming took off 1 base at V and 2 bases at J, with 14 bases between the two ends. Germline V lookup: CDR1 LNHDA, CDR2 SQIVND (reference sequence). DNA for the CDR3: TGTGCCAGTAGTATAGGCAGGCAGATAATCAACACTGAAGCTTTCTTT. It specifies CASSIGRQIINTEAFF.

The J gene is TRBJ2-3, the V gene TRBV28; the match to TRBD2 covers 7 bases. The CDR3 sequence is 14 residues long. The V segment lost 11 bases and the J segment 5 bases; nucleotides outside the gene matches: 13. Germline loops: CDR1 MDHEN, CDR2 SYDVKM. The DNA for the CDR3 is TGTGCCGGCGAGGGCGGGGGTTTCATAGATACGCAGTATTTT. Encoded protein: CAGEGGGFIDTQYF.

The rearrangement links TRBV30 to TRBJ2-3, with D maybe TRBD1 (6 bases). V was shortened by 0 bases and J by 6 bases, with 22 bases between the two germline ends. CDR1 GTSNPN and CDR2 SVGIG come from the germline V gene (reference sequence). The CDR3 has 17 residues. CDR3 nucleotides: TGTGCCTGGAGTGTACTGGGCAGGGGCATGAGACAGGATACGCAGTATTTT. Protein: CAWSVLGRGMRQDTQYF.

The CDR3 protein is CASSLATGYSEKLFF. Here the CDR3 DNA reads TGTGCCAGCAGCTTGGCCACAGGTTACAGTGAAAAACTGTTTTTT. This chain connects TRBV5-6 to TRBJ1-4, with D possibly matching TRBD1 (5 bases). The CDR3 spans 15 residues. Germline V gene sequence: CDR1 SGHDT, CDR2 YYEEEE. The V end lost 0 bases, the J end lost 7 bases, and 13 bases lay between the germline ends. Full variable domain (missing parts from reference TRBV5-6 and TRBJ1-4): DAGVTQSPTHLIKTRGQQVTLRCSPKSGHDTVSWYQQALGQGPQFIFQYYEEEERQRGNFPDRFSGHQFPNYSSELNVNALLLGDSALYLCASSLATGYSEKLFFGSGTQLSVL.

This clone was detected only once. This CDR3 reads CAVGTGGNEQFF. The CDR3 nucleotides are TGTGCGGTGGGGACAGGGGGCAATGAGCAGTTCTTC. This chain uses TRBV10-3 with TRBJ2-1; TRBD1 agrees at 11 bases. The CDR3 runs 12 residues. The V gene's germline CDR1 is ENHRY and CDR2 SYGVKD.

This clone was detected only a few times. The chain joins TRBV28 to TRBJ1-1, with TRBD1 identical over 10 bases. The CDR3 spans 14 residues. The germline gives CDR1 MDHEN, CDR2 SYDVKM. The V and J ends lost 7 bases and 2 bases, in that order; junction bases with no gene match: 4. CDR3 residues: CASTTGGSNTEAFF. DNA for the CDR3: TGTGCCAGCACGACAGGGGGCTCCAACACTGAAGCTTTCTTT. Drawing the rest from reference TRBV28 and TRBJ1-1, the complete variable domain is DVKVTQSSRYLVKRTGEKVFLECVQDMDHENMFWYRQDPGLGLRLIYFSYDVKMKEKGDIPEGYSVSREKKERFSLILESASTNQTSMYLCASTTGGSNTEAFFGQGTRLTVV.

The CDR3 reads CATSTPGQGDGYTF. The CDR3 bases are TGTGCCACCAGTACTCCGGGACAGGGTGATGGCTACACCTTC. V usage is TRBV24-1 and J usage is TRBJ1-2, with 9 nucleotides matching TRBD1. CDR1 KGHDR and CDR2 SFDVKD come from the germline V gene. The V gene end was trimmed by 6 bases and the J gene end by 6 bases; junction bases not matched to a gene: 7. The CDR3 length is 14 residues.

This clone has a single count. The J gene is TRBJ2-3, the V gene TRBV7-3; D perhaps matches TRBD2 (5 bases). The V gene lost 5 bases and the J gene lost 2 bases, with 14 bases spanning the gap. The CDR3 runs 15 residues. Germline CDR1 and CDR2: SGHTA and FQGTGA. CDR3 protein: CASSPRGLDTDTQYF. CDR3 DNA sequence: TGTGCCAGCAGCCCGAGAGGACTCGACACAGATACGCAGTATTTT.

The genes are TRBV2 and TRBJ2-3, with 11 bases fitting TRBD2. J lost 3 bases, V lost 3 bases, and 2 bases had no gene match. Per germline, CDR1 SNHLY and CDR2 FYNNEI. The CDR3 is made up of 15 amino acids. In DNA form, the CDR3 reads TGTGCCAGCAGTGAGAGACTAGCGGGGACAGATACGCAGTATTTT. It specifies CASSERLAGTDTQYF.

The chain recombines TRBV30 with TRBJ1-2, with a weak D call TRBD1 (6 bases). Trimming pared 0 bases from V and 7 bases from J, leaving 6 bases between. There are 11 residues in the CDR3. Germline CDR1 and CDR2: GTSNPN and SVGIG (reference sequence). The DNA of the CDR3 is TGTGCCTGGAGTGTCAGGGGTGGCTACACCTTC. Its translation is CAWSVRGGYTF.

The CDR3 region is CASSLGGQGRDYGYTF. DNA for the CDR3: TGTGCCAGCAGTTTAGGGGGACAGGGGAGGGACTATGGCTACACCTTC. The rearrangement links TRBV28 to TRBJ1-2; 10 bases are a match to TRBD1. The CDR3 is 16 amino acids. Germline CDR1 and CDR2: MDHEN and SYDVKM. J gave up 3 bases and V 2 bases, and 6 bases lay outside the gene matches.

J is TRBJ1-1 and V is TRBV4-1, with D uncertain. The germline gives CDR1 MGHRA, CDR2 YSYEKL. CDR3 length: 12 residues. V was shortened by 2 bases and J by 7 bases, with 8 bases between the two germline ends. For the CDR3, the DNA is TGCGCCAGCAGCCAATTTGGCATTGAAGCTTTCTTT. Translated: CASSQFGIEAFF.

The CDR3 bases are TGTGCCAGCACGGGGGGGCTGTGGGGTTTGGAGACCCAGTACTTC. Amino acids: CASTGGLWGLETQYF. This chain links TRBV28 with TRBJ2-5; TRBD2 aligns across 8 bases. The CDR3 has 15 residues. V lost 7 bases, J lost 5 bases, and 12 bases stayed unmatched. Germline V lookup: CDR1 MDHEN, CDR2 SYDVKM. The whole variable domain, filled in from reference TRBV28 and TRBJ2-5, reads DVKVTQSSRYLVKRTGEKVFLECVQDMDHENMFWYRQDPGLGLRLIYFSYDVKMKEKGDIPEGYSVSREKKERFSLILESASTNQTSMYLCASTGGLWGLETQYFGPGTRLLVL.

The V and J genes are TRBV11-3 and TRBJ2-7; possibly TRBD2 for D (5 bases). In germline, CDR1 is SGHNT, CDR2 YENEEA. CDR3 length: 15 residues. V was pared by 4 bases and J by 9 bases, with 22 bases between. The CDR3 is CASSSQGAVRHVQYF. CDR3 in DNA: TGTGCCAGCAGCTCCCAAGGAGCGGTGAGGCACGTGCAGTACTTC.

The chain joins TRBV19 to TRBJ1-6, with a possible D match to TRBD1 (6 bases). V gave up 0 bases and J gave up 6 bases, with 6 bases separating them. CDR3 length: 14 amino acids. CDR1 and CDR2 (germline): LNHDA, SQIVND (reference sequence). CDR3 protein: CASSIDRGNSPLHF. CDR3 in DNA: TGTGCCAGTAGTATAGACAGGGGTAATTCACCCCTCCACTTT.

J is TRBJ1-2 and V is TRBV4-2; D remains unclear. The V end lost 1 base, the J end lost 4 bases, and 10 bases lay between the germline ends. In germline, CDR1 is LGHNA, CDR2 YNFKEQ. The CDR3 is 14 amino acids. The CDR3 here is CASSQGAIVYGYTF. DNA for the CDR3: TGTGCCAGCAGCCAAGGTGCGATAGTCTATGGCTACACCTTC.

The V gene is TRBV9, the J gene TRBJ2-7; TRBD1 matches at 9 bases. The V gene's germline CDR1 is SGDLS and CDR2 YYNGEE. V lost 4 bases to trimming and J lost 3 bases; unmatched junction nucleotides: 5. The CDR3 is 14 residues long. CDR3 in amino acids: CASSPGQGHYEQYF. The CDR3 bases are TGTGCCAGCAGCCCAGGACAGGGGCACTACGAGCAGTACTTC.

The chain combines TRBV5-4 with TRBJ1-6; perhaps TRBD1 as D (6 bases). The CDR3 runs to 14 residues. Germline loops: CDR1 SGHNT, CDR2 YYREEE (reference sequence). The V and J ends lost 4 bases and 7 bases respectively, with 12 bases between them. The CDR3 sequence is CASSGTDRNSPLHF. The CDR3 nucleotides read TGTGCCAGCAGCGGTACGGACAGAAATTCACCCCTCCACTTT.

The chain employs TRBV18 and TRBJ1-1, with unresolved D. This CDR3 comprises 14 residues. Per the germline V gene, CDR1 is KGHSH and CDR2 is LQKENI. The V end lost 3 bases, the J end lost 10 bases, and 18 bases lay between the germline ends. As DNA, the CDR3 is TGTGCCAGCTCACCCCCGGGTCTAGGAGTGGTAGCTTTCTTT. Encoded protein: CASSPPGLGVVAFF.

The chain joins TRBV5-1 to TRBJ1-1, with D perhaps matching TRBD1 (6 bases). This CDR3 region has 17 residues. Germline CDR1 reads SGHRS; CDR2 reads YFSETQ. Trimming stripped 0 bases from V and 1 base from J, with 16 bases between. This chain's CDR3 is CASSLGGQLNQNTEAFF. The CDR3 DNA follows: TGCGCCAGCAGCTTGGGGGGGCAGCTTAACCAGAACACTGAAGCTTTCTTT.

This clone was recorded a few times. CDR3 sequence (DNA): TGTGCCATCAGTGAGTCACAGGGGTCCTACGAGCAGTACTTC. Protein sequence: CAISESQGSYEQYF. The chain carries TRBV10-3 and TRBJ2-7, with 7 bases lining up with TRBD1. The V and J ends lost 0 bases and 1 base, in that order; junction bases with no gene match: 0. Germline V gene sequence: CDR1 ENHRY, CDR2 SYGVKD. There are 14 residues in the CDR3.

This clone was recorded a few times. This chain joins TRBV20-1 and TRBJ1-3; tentative D call: TRBD1 (6 bases). From germline, CDR1 is DFQATT and CDR2 SNEGSKA (reference sequence). The CDR3 contains 15 residues. V was pared by 6 bases and J by 1 base, with 16 bases between. For the CDR3, the DNA is TGCAGTGCCAGTGATACAGGGACATCTGGAAACACCATATATTTT. Translating it yields CSASDTGTSGNTIYF.

The gene calls are TRBV28 and TRBJ2-1; D gene ambiguous. V was pared by 2 bases and J by 10 bases, with 12 bases between. The germline gives CDR1 MDHEN, CDR2 SYDVKM. The CDR3 extends over 13 amino acids. The chain's CDR3 is CASSLVRSEEQFF. In DNA form, the CDR3 reads TGTGCCAGCAGTTTAGTCAGGTCGGAAGAGCAGTTCTTC.

V and J are TRBV2 and TRBJ1-2; D uncertain. The V end lost 5 bases, the J end lost 0 bases, and 16 bases lay between the germline ends. The CDR3 totals 16 residues. Germline CDR1 SNHLY, CDR2 FYNNEI. CDR3 coding DNA: TGTGCCAGCAGTCAGGCGTACCTAAGAGCTAACTATGGCTACACCTTC. It yields the protein CASSQAYLRANYGYTF.

The CDR3 loop reads CASSSPEGATYNEQFF. The CDR3 region has the DNA TGTGCCAGCAGCTCACCCGAAGGAGCGACCTACAATGAGCAGTTCTTC. The rearrangement joins TRBV7-3 to TRBJ2-1, with unresolved D. Trimming removed 4 bases from V and 2 bases from J, with 15 bases in between. The CDR3 is 16 amino acids. Germline CDR1 SGHTA, CDR2 FQGTGA. Combining the CDR3 with reference TRBV7-3 and TRBJ2-1 gives the whole variable domain GAGVSQTPSNKVTEKGKYVELRCDPISGHTALYWYRQSLGQGPEFLIYFQGTGAADDSGLPNDRFFAVRPEGSVSTLKIQRTERGDSAVYLCASSSPEGATYNEQFFGPGTRLTVL.

This clone has only one observation. CDR3 amino acids: CASGLVLDRQNTEAFF. The CDR3 DNA reads as TGTGCTAGTGGTTTGGTACTGGACAGACAGAACACTGAAGCTTTCTTT. The chain employs TRBV12-5 and TRBJ1-1; a possible D gene is TRBD1 (6 bases). V shed 0 bases and J shed 1 base, with 12 bases lying between them. The CDR3 length is 16 residues. From germline, CDR1 is LGHNT and CDR2 FRNRAP.